A selection of T cell receptor beta chains follows, all from one sample in a study of vaccination effects on CD4 cells after COVID-19. Some clones are missing from TCRdb's copy, which holds only in-frame ones; the method was immunoSEQ multiplex PCR. This table holds roughly 60,000 clones, 55% to 75% found once. The antigens of these receptors remain unknown. Here the sequenced sample was CD4+ T cells from PBMCs cultured without peptide, taken before COVID-19 vaccination. These receptors were taken from a human donor who had a prior SARS-CoV-2 infection. The CDR3 runs from the conserved cysteine through the conserved F or W. A D gene is named only where the DNA matches it firmly. Size values are once, few and many counts, or a class for expanded clones, and some rows have none.

abundance: NA; v_gene: TRBV5-6; j_gene: TRBJ1-2; d_gene: NA; CDR3aa: CASRGNGQSNYGYTF; CDR3nt: TGTGCCAGCAGGGGCAATGGACAGAGTAACTATGGCTACACCTTC
abundance: NA; v_gene: TRBV15; j_gene: TRBJ1-5; d_gene: NA; CDR3aa: CATSRDQDQPQHF; CDR3nt: TGTGCCACCAGCAGAGATCAGGACCAGCCCCAGCATTTT
abundance: NA; v_gene: TRBV5-8; j_gene: TRBJ2-2; d_gene: NA; CDR3aa: CASSTPPRPTNTGELFF; CDR3nt: TGTGCCAGCAGCACTCCGCCCCGACCGACGAACACCGGGGAGCTGTTTTTT
abundance: NA; v_gene: TRBV5-1; j_gene: TRBJ2-1; d_gene: TRBD2; CDR3aa: CASSSGTSGRAYNEQFF; CDR3nt: TGCGCCAGCAGCTCGGGGACTAGCGGGAGGGCCTACAATGAGCAGTTCTTC
abundance: NA; v_gene: TRBV28; j_gene: TRBJ2-1; d_gene: TRBD2; CDR3aa: CASGTSGRNEQFF; CDR3nt: TGTGCCAGCGGGACTAGCGGGAGGAATGAGCAGTTCTTC
abundance: once; v_gene: TRBV7-2; j_gene: TRBJ2-5; d_gene: NA; CDR3aa: CASSLGSNRWETQYF; CDR3nt: TGTGCCAGCAGCTTAGGTAGTAATCGGTGGGAGACCCAGTACTTC
abundance: few; v_gene: TRBV4-3; j_gene: TRBJ1-2; d_gene: TRBD1; CDR3aa: CASRPGTGGYGYTF; CDR3nt: TGCGCCAGCAGACCCGGGACAGGGGGCTATGGCTACACCTTC
abundance: NA; v_gene: TRBV5-4; j_gene: TRBJ2-5; d_gene: NA; CDR3aa: CASSLGQPQETQYF; CDR3nt: TGTGCCAGCAGCTTAGGCCAGCCCCAAGAGACCCAGTACTTC
abundance: NA; v_gene: TRBV28; j_gene: TRBJ2-7; d_gene: TRBD2; CDR3aa: CASSSQLAGKSEQYF; CDR3nt: TGTGCCAGCAGTTCCCAATTAGCGGGTAAGAGCGAGCAGTACTTC
abundance: NA; v_gene: TRBV27; j_gene: TRBJ2-4; d_gene: TRBD2; CDR3aa: CASSFGRGAENIQYF; CDR3nt: TGTGCCAGCAGTTTCGGGCGGGGGGCGGAAAACATTCAGTACTTC
abundance: NA; v_gene: TRBV9; j_gene: TRBJ2-2; d_gene: TRBD2; CDR3aa: CASSVSGRTTGELFF; CDR3nt: TGTGCCAGCAGCGTTAGCGGGAGAACGACCGGGGAGCTGTTTTTT
abundance: NA; v_gene: TRBV5-1; j_gene: TRBJ2-1; d_gene: TRBD2; CDR3aa: CASSFLAGAIYNEQFF; CDR3nt: TGCGCCAGCAGCTTTTTAGCGGGGGCCATATACAATGAGCAGTTCTTC
abundance: NA; v_gene: TRBV4-2; j_gene: TRBJ1-4; d_gene: NA; CDR3aa: CASSQGITRGYEKLFF; CDR3nt: TGTGCCAGCAGCCAAGGGATAACAAGGGGTTATGAAAAACTGTTTTTT
abundance: NA; v_gene: TRBV3-1/TRBV3-2; j_gene: TRBJ2-7; d_gene: TRBD1; CDR3aa: CASSHWDRGPYEQYF; CDR3nt: TGTGCCAGCAGCCACTGGGACAGGGGACCCTACGAGCAGTACTTC
abundance: few; v_gene: TRBV19; j_gene: TRBJ1-2; d_gene: TRBD1; CDR3aa: CASTSGQGYNYGYTF; CDR3nt: TGTGCCAGTACCTCGGGACAGGGCTATAACTATGGCTACACCTTC
abundance: NA; v_gene: TRBV2; j_gene: TRBJ2-3; d_gene: NA; CDR3aa: CASSEQGLGTDTQYF; CDR3nt: TGTGCCAGCAGTGAACAGGGGCTTGGGACAGATACGCAGTATTTT
abundance: NA; v_gene: TRBV19; j_gene: TRBJ1-6; d_gene: TRBD1; CDR3aa: CASSRTGGGNSPLHF; CDR3nt: TGTGCCAGTAGTCGGACAGGGGGCGGGAATTCACCCCTCCACTTT
abundance: NA; v_gene: TRBV4-2; j_gene: TRBJ2-3; d_gene: NA; CDR3aa: CASSQERSTDTQYF; CDR3nt: TGTGCCAGCAGCCAAGAACGTAGCACAGATACGCAGTATTTT
abundance: NA; v_gene: TRBV6-5; j_gene: TRBJ2-1; d_gene: NA; CDR3aa: CASSYSTGLLNEQFF; CDR3nt: TGTGCCAGCAGTTACTCGACGGGACTCCTCAATGAGCAGTTCTTC
abundance: NA; v_gene: TRBV21-1; j_gene: TRBJ2-3; d_gene: NA; CDR3aa: CASSTGHLYSTDTQYF; CDR3nt: TGTGCCAGCAGCACTGGACACCTTTATAGCACAGATACGCAGTATTTT
abundance: NA; v_gene: TRBV7-2; j_gene: TRBJ2-3; d_gene: NA; CDR3aa: CASSLVGGGAVDTQYF; CDR3nt: TGTGCCAGCAGCTTAGTTGGTGGGGGGGCCGTAGATACGCAGTATTTT
abundance: NA; v_gene: TRBV6-2/TRBV6-3; j_gene: TRBJ2-7; d_gene: NA; CDR3aa: CASSYPILRDSYEQYF; CDR3nt: TGTGCCAGCAGTTACCCCATTCTACGGGATAGCTACGAGCAGTACTTC
abundance: NA; v_gene: TRBV5-4; j_gene: TRBJ1-2; d_gene: TRBD1; CDR3aa: CASSFDRGQRGYTF; CDR3nt: TGTGCCAGCAGCTTTGACAGGGGGCAAAGGGGCTACACCTTC
abundance: NA; v_gene: TRBV6-5; j_gene: TRBJ1-4; d_gene: NA; CDR3aa: CASRRQVNEKLFF; CDR3nt: TGTGCCAGCAGACGACAGGTTAATGAAAAACTGTTTTTT
abundance: once; v_gene: TRBV5-1; j_gene: TRBJ2-2; d_gene: NA; CDR3aa: CASSLTDTGELFF; CDR3nt: TGCGCCAGCAGCTTGACGGACACCGGGGAGCTGTTTTTT
abundance: NA; v_gene: TRBV11-3; j_gene: TRBJ2-2; d_gene: NA; CDR3aa: CASSLGVGTGELFF; CDR3nt: TGTGCCAGCAGCTTAGGTGTTGGCACCGGGGAGCTGTTTTTT
abundance: NA; v_gene: TRBV11-2; j_gene: TRBJ1-1; d_gene: NA; CDR3aa: CASSFDRSDTEAFF; CDR3nt: TGTGCCAGCAGCTTTGATCGGTCGGACACTGAAGCTTTCTTT
abundance: NA; v_gene: TRBV4-2; j_gene: TRBJ1-6; d_gene: NA; CDR3aa: CASSQSAQGDSPLHF; CDR3nt: TGTGCCAGCAGCCAATCGGCACAGGGTGATTCACCCCTCCACTTT
abundance: NA; v_gene: TRBV5-1; j_gene: TRBJ2-3; d_gene: TRBD1; CDR3aa: CASSLELQGGDTQYF; CDR3nt: TGCGCCAGCAGCTTGGAGCTACAGGGGGGAGATACGCAGTATTTT
abundance: few; v_gene: TRBV7-9; j_gene: TRBJ1-2; d_gene: NA; CDR3aa: CASSPTVGGSYTF; CDR3nt: TGTGCCAGCAGCCCCACCGTCGGCGGATCCTACACCTTC
abundance: NA; v_gene: TRBV9; j_gene: TRBJ2-5; d_gene: NA; CDR3aa: CASSPGPQETQYF; CDR3nt: TGTGCCAGCAGCCCCGGGCCCCAAGAGACCCAGTACTTC
abundance: NA; v_gene: TRBV4-2; j_gene: TRBJ2-7; d_gene: NA; CDR3aa: CASSQVWLDSGEQYF; CDR3nt: TGTGCCAGCAGCCAAGTCTGGCTAGATTCAGGCGAGCAGTACTTC
abundance: NA; v_gene: TRBV5-4; j_gene: TRBJ2-1; d_gene: TRBD2; CDR3aa: CASSLARGSSYNEQFF; CDR3nt: TGTGCCAGCAGCTTGGCGCGCGGGAGCTCCTACAATGAGCAGTTCTTC
abundance: NA; v_gene: TRBV9; j_gene: TRBJ1-2; d_gene: NA; CDR3aa: CASSVALPNYGYTF; CDR3nt: TGTGCCAGCAGCGTAGCTCTGCCTAACTATGGCTACACCTTC
abundance: NA; v_gene: TRBV5-5; j_gene: TRBJ1-2; d_gene: NA; CDR3aa: CASSLGQGAYGYTF; CDR3nt: TGTGCCAGCAGCTTGGGGCAGGGAGCCTATGGCTACACCTTC
abundance: NA; v_gene: TRBV4-3; j_gene: TRBJ2-7; d_gene: TRBD2; CDR3aa: CASSQHSGTSGSTYEQYF; CDR3nt: TGCGCCAGCAGCCAACACTCCGGGACTAGCGGGAGTACCTACGAGCAGTACTTC
abundance: NA; v_gene: TRBV5-1; j_gene: TRBJ1-1; d_gene: TRBD1; CDR3aa: CASRDRGNTEAFF; CDR3nt: TGCGCCAGCAGGGACAGGGGCAACACTGAAGCTTTCTTT
abundance: few; v_gene: TRBV7-2; j_gene: TRBJ2-1; d_gene: NA; CDR3aa: CASSLSSGYYNEQFF; CDR3nt: TGTGCCAGCAGCTTAAGTAGCGGTTATTACAATGAGCAGTTCTTC
abundance: NA; v_gene: TRBV9; j_gene: TRBJ1-5; d_gene: NA; CDR3aa: CASSVDGNQPQHF; CDR3nt: TGTGCCAGCAGCGTAGACGGGAATCAGCCCCAGCATTTT
abundance: NA; v_gene: TRBV29-1; j_gene: TRBJ2-3; d_gene: NA; CDR3aa: CSVEGLGRGSTDTQYF; CDR3nt: TGCAGCGTTGAAGGGTTGGGTAGGGGGAGCACAGATACGCAGTATTTT
abundance: once; v_gene: TRBV18; j_gene: TRBJ2-5; d_gene: NA; CDR3aa: CASSPQGGLETQYF; CDR3nt: TGTGCCAGCTCACCTCAGGGCGGACTGGAGACCCAGTACTTC
abundance: NA; v_gene: TRBV5-1; j_gene: TRBJ1-1; d_gene: NA; CDR3aa: CASSLEMGTEAFF; CDR3nt: TGCGCCAGCAGCTTGGAGATGGGCACTGAAGCTTTCTTT
abundance: NA; v_gene: TRBV5-8; j_gene: TRBJ2-1; d_gene: TRBD1; CDR3aa: CASSLGVRGSVGEQFF; CDR3nt: TGTGCCAGCAGCTTGGGAGTCAGGGGGTCTGTGGGTGAGCAGTTCTTC
abundance: NA; v_gene: TRBV20-1; j_gene: TRBJ2-3; d_gene: NA; CDR3aa: CSGGGTDTQYF; CDR3nt: TGCAGTGGGGGGGGCACAGATACGCAGTATTTT
abundance: NA; v_gene: TRBV7-3; j_gene: TRBJ2-1; d_gene: TRBD2; CDR3aa: CASSRSGGPGEQFF; CDR3nt: TGTGCCAGCAGCCGCTCGGGGGGGCCAGGGGAGCAGTTCTTC
abundance: NA; v_gene: TRBV5-4; j_gene: TRBJ2-5; d_gene: NA; CDR3aa: CASSLAKEETQYF; CDR3nt: TGTGCCAGCAGCTTGGCGAAGGAAGAGACCCAGTACTTC
abundance: few; v_gene: TRBV7-3; j_gene: TRBJ1-6; d_gene: NA; CDR3aa: CASSFGENSPLHF; CDR3nt: TGTGCCAGCAGCTTCGGGGAAAATTCACCCCTCCACTTT
abundance: NA; v_gene: TRBV11-2; j_gene: TRBJ2-7; d_gene: NA; CDR3aa: CASSLDLGWNYEQYF; CDR3nt: TGTGCCAGCAGCTTAGATCTCGGGTGGAACTACGAGCAGTACTTC
abundance: NA; v_gene: TRBV9; j_gene: TRBJ2-7; d_gene: NA; CDR3aa: CASSVGAQGSEQYF; CDR3nt: TGTGCCAGCAGCGTAGGGGCCCAGGGCTCCGAGCAGTACTTC
abundance: NA; v_gene: TRBV28; j_gene: TRBJ2-6; d_gene: TRBD2; CDR3aa: CASSLLTSGGPGANVLTF; CDR3nt: TGTGCCAGCAGTCTTTTGACTAGCGGTGGCCCTGGGGCCAACGTCCTGACTTTC
abundance: few; v_gene: TRBV2; j_gene: TRBJ1-5; d_gene: NA; CDR3aa: CASTREGGSNQPQHF; CDR3nt: TGTGCCAGCACCCGGGAGGGAGGGAGCAATCAGCCCCAGCATTTT
abundance: NA; v_gene: TRBV20-1; j_gene: TRBJ2-1; d_gene: NA; CDR3aa: CSASRGALGNEQFF; CDR3nt: TGCAGTGCTAGTCGGGGGGCACTTGGGAATGAGCAGTTCTTC
abundance: NA; v_gene: TRBV5-1; j_gene: TRBJ1-2; d_gene: TRBD1; CDR3aa: CASSLGQGDGYGYTF; CDR3nt: TGCGCCAGCAGCTTGGGACAGGGGGATGGCTATGGCTACACCTTC
abundance: NA; v_gene: TRBV6-6; j_gene: TRBJ2-1; d_gene: TRBD2; CDR3aa: CASRGLAGNEQFF; CDR3nt: TGTGCCAGCAGGGGACTAGCGGGGAATGAGCAGTTCTTC
abundance: NA; v_gene: TRBV3-1/TRBV3-2; j_gene: TRBJ1-1; d_gene: NA; CDR3aa: CASSQDWGGRNTEAFF; CDR3nt: TGTGCCAGCAGCCAAGATTGGGGGGGAAGGAACACTGAAGCTTTCTTT